This T cell receptor (beta chain) was recovered during a study of CD8 T cells in ankylosing spondylitis. In its sample, this clonotype was seen many times. The antigen remains undetermined. Findings and limits, study-wide: Past research had described some motif variants in reactive arthritis synovial fluid and blood. Disease-linked clones had a CD8+ phenotype and relatively low frequency in peripheral blood.

Each TCR beta library was made by quantitative 5'-RACE that incorporated molecular barcodes. One entry per CDR3 protein, called by TCRdb with MiXCR from the 5' RACE reads. Here the sample spans roughly 100,000 distinct CDR3 sequences, 7.5% to 9% being singletons. V gave up 0 bases and J gave up 8 bases; unmatched junction bases: 7. The CDR3 has 15 residues. Germline loops: CDR1 DFQATT, CDR2 SNEGSKA (reference sequence). The chain couples TRBV20-1 to TRBJ1-4; 9 positions agree with TRBD1. Sequenced material: blood, either unsorted or a sorted T cell fraction (not recorded which). The clonotype originates from a male donor with ankylosing spondylitis or in good health (not recorded which). CDR3 DNA: TGCAGTGCTAGAGATGGGAGGACAGGGGAAGAAAAACTGTTTTTT. Its protein is CSARDGRTGEEKLFF.